What follows describes a single TCR beta chain. No antigen is known for it. Trimming took 0 bases from V and 6 from J; bases not matched to a gene: 5. The CDR3 covers 15 residues. The authors sequenced TCR beta from blood CD8+ and CD4+ T cells. Fulfillment of recently defined diagnostic criteria for definite or probable disease was shown by the patients with Susac syndrome. The RNA input was 0.5 to 1 ug, and it was reverse transcribed with random hexamers. Amplification of TCR beta CDR3 by immunoSEQ multiplex PCR spanned 54 Vbeta and 13 Jbeta. One entry per CDR3 protein, called by TCRdb with MiXCR from the immunoSEQ multiplex PCR reads. This table has about 77,000 distinct CDR3 sequences, approximately 94% appearing once. This specimen belongs to a study of CD8 T cells in Susac syndrome. Whole-study findings and limits: The CD4+ T cell repertoires in Susac syndrome did not show any clonal expansion.

The origin of this receptor is a human donor with Susac syndrome. The sample consisted of CD4+ T cells from PBMCs. The chain uses TRBV12-3 or TRBV12-4 and TRBJ2-1, with TRBD2 matching 7 bases. The CDR3, as DNA: TGTGCCAGCAGTTTAGCGGGAGGGCCTTCCAATGAGCAGTTCTTC. Its translation: CASSLAGGPSNEQFF.